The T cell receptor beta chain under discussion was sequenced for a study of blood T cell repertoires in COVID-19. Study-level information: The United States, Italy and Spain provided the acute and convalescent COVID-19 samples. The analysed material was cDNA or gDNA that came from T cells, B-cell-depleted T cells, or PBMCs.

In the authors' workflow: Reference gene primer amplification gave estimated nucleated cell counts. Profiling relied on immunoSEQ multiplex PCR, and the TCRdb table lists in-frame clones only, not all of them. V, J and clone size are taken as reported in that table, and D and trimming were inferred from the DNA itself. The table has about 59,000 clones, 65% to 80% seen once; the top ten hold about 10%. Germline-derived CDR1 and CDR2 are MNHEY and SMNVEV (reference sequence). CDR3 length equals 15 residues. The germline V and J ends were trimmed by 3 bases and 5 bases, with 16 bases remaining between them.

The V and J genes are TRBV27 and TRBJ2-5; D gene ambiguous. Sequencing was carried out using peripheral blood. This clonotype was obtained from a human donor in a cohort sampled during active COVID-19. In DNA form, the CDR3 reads TGTGCCAGCAGTTTCTTACAATCTGGTCTGGAGACCCAGTACTTC. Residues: CASSFLQSGLETQYF.